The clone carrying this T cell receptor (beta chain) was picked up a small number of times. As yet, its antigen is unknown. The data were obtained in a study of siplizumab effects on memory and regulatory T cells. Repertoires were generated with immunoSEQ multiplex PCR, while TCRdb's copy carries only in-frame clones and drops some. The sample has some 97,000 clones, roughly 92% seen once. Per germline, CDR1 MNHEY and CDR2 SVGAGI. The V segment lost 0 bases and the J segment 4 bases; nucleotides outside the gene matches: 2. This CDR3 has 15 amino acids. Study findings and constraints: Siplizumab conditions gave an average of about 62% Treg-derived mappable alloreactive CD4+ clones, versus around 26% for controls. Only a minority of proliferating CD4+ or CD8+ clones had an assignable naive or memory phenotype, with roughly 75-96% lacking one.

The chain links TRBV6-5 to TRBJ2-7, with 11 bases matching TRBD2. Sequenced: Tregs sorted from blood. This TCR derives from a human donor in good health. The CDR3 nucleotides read TGTGCCAGCAGTTACTCGAGACTAGCGGGATACGAGCAGTACTTC. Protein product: CASSYSRLAGYEQYF.